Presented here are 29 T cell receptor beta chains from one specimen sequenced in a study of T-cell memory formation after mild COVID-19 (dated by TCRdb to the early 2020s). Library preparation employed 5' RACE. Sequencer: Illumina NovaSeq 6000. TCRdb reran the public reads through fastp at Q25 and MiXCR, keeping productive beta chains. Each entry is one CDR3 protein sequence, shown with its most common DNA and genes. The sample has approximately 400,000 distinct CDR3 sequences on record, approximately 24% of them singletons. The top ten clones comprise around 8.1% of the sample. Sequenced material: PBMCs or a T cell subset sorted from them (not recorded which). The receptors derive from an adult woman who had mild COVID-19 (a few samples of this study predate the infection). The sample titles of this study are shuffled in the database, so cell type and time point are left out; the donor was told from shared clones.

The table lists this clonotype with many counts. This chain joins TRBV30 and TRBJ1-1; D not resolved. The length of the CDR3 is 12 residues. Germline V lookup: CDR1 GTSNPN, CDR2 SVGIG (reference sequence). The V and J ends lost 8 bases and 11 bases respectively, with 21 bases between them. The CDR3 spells CAGRFVAGPAFF. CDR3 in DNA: TGTGCCGGTCGGTTCGTCGCGGGCCCCGCTTTCTTT.

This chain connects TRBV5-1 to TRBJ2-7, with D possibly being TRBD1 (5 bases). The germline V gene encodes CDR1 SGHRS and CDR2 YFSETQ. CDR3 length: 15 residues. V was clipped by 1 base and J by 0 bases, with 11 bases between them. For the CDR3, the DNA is TGCGCCAGCAGCTTGACGACAGTTAACTCCTACGAGCAGTACTTC. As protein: CASSLTTVNSYEQYF.

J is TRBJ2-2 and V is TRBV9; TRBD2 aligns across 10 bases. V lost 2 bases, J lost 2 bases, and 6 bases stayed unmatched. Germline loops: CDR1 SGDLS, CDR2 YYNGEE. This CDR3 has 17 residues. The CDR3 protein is CASSVSGGAVNTGELFF. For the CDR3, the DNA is TGTGCCAGCAGCGTCAGCGGGGGGGCCGTTAACACCGGGGAGCTGTTTTTT.

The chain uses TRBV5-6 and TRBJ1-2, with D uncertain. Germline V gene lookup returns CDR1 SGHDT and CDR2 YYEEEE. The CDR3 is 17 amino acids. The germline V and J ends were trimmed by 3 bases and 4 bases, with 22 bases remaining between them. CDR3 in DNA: TGTGCCAGCAGCTCCCCTCCCCAGGCTCCAGGTGTCTATGGCTACACCTTC. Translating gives CASSSPPQAPGVYGYTF.

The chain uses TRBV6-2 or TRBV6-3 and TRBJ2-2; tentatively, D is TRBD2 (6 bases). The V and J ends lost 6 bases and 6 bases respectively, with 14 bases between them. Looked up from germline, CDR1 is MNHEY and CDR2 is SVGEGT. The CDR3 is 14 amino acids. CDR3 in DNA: TGTGCCAGCAGGTCCGCCGGGGGAGCCGGGGAGCTGTTTTTT. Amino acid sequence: CASRSAGGAGELFF.

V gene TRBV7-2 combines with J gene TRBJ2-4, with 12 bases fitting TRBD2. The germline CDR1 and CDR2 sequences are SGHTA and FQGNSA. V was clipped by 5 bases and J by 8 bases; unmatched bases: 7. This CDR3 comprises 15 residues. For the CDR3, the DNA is TGTGCCAGCAGCCCCCGGACTAGCGGGATTCACATTCAGTACTTC. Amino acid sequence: CASSPRTSGIHIQYF.

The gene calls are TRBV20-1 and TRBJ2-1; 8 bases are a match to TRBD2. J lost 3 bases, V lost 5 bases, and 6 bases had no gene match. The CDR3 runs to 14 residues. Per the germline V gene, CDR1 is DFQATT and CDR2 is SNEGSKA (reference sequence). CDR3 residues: CSAGTSGSYNEQFF. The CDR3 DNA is TGCAGTGCTGGTACTAGCGGCAGCTACAATGAGCAGTTCTTC.

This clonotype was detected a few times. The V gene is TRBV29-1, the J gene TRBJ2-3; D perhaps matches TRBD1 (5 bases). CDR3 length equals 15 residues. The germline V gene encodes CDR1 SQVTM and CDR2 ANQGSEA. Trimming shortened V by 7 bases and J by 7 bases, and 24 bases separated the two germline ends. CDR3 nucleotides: TGCAGCGGCCATCCCGACTCGACACCAGGGAATACGCAGTATTTT. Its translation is CSGHPDSTPGNTQYF.

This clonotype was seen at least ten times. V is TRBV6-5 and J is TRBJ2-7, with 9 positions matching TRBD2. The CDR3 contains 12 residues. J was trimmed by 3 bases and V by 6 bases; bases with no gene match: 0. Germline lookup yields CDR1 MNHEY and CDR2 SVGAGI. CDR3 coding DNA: TGTGCCAGCAGGCGGGGGGGCTACGAGCAGTACTTC. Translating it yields CASRRGGYEQYF.

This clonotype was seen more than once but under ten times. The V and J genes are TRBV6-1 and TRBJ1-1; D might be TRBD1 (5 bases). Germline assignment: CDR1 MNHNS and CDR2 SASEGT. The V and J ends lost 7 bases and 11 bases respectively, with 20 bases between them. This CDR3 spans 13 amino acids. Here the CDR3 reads CASILSGTLTAFF. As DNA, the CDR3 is TGTGCCAGCATCTTATCCGGGACCTTAACGGCTTTCTTT.

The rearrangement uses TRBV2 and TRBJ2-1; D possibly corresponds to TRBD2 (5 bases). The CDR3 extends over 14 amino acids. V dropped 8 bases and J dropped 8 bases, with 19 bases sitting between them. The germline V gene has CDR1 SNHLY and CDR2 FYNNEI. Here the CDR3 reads CASRVGLALHEQFF. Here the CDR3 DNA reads TGTGCCAGCCGTGTAGGGCTAGCTTTACATGAGCAGTTCTTC.

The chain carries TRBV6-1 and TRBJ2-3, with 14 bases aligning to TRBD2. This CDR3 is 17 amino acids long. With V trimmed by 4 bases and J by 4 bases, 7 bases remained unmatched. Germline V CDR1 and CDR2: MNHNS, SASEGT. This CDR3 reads CASSGSGTSGSADTQYF. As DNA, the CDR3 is TGTGCCAGCAGTGGTTCCGGGACTAGCGGGAGTGCAGATACGCAGTATTTT.

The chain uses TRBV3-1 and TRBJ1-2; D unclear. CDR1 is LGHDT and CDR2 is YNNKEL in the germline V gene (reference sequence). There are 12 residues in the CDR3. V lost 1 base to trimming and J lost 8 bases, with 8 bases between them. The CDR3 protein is CASSQVVGGYTF. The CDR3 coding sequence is TGTGCCAGCAGCCAAGTCGTTGGAGGCTACACCTTC.

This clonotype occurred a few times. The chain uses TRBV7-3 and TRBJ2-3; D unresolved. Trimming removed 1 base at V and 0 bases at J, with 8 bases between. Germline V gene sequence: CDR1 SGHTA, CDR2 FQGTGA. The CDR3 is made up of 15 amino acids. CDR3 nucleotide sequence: TGTGCCAGCAGCTTAATGGTCGGGAGCACAGATACGCAGTATTTT. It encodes CASSLMVGSTDTQYF.

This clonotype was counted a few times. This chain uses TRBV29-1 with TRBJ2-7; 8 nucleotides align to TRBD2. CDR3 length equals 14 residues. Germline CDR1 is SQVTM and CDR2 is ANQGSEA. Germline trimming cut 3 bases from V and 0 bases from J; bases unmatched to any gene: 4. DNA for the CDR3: TGCAGCGTTGAGGTAGCGGGGAACTCCTACGAGCAGTACTTC. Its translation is CSVEVAGNSYEQYF.

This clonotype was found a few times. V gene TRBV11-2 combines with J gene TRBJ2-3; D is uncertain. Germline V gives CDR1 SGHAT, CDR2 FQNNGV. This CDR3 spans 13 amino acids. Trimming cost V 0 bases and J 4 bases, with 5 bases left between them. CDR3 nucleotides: TGTGCCAGCAGCTTAGAACGGTCAGATACGCAGTATTTT. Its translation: CASSLERSDTQYF.

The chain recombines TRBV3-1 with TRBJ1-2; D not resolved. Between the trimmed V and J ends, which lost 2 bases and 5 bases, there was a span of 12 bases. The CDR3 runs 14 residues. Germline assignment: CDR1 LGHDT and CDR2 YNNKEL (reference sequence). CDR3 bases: TGTGCCAGCAGCCAATCGATGACGCTGTATGGCTACACCTTC. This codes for CASSQSMTLYGYTF. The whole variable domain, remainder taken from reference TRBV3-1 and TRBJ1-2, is DTAVSQTPKYLVTQMGNDKSIKCEQNLGHDTMYWYKQDSKKFLKIMFSYNNKELIINETVPNRFSPKSPDKAHLNLHINSLELGDSAVYFCASSQSMTLYGYTFGSGTRLTVV.

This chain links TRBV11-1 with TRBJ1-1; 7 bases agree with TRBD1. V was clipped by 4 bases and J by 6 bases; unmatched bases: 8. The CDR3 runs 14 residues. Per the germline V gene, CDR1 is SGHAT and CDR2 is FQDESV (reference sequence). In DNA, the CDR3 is TGTGCCAGCAGCTCGCTTTCGACAGGGCCTGAAGCTTTCTTT. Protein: CASSSLSTGPEAFF.

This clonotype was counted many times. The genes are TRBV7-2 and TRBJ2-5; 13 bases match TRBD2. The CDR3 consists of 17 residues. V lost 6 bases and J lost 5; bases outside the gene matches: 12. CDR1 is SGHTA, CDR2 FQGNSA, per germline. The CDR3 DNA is TGTGCCAGCAGTCTTGGGACTAGCGGGATAGTGAGGGAGACCCAGTACTTC. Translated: CASSLGTSGIVRETQYF. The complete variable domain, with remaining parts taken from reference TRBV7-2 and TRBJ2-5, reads GAGVSQSPSNKVTEKGKDVELRCDPISGHTALYWYRQSLGQGLEFLIYFQGNSAPDKSGLPSDRFSAERTGGSVSTLTIQRTQQEDSAVYLCASSLGTSGIVRETQYFGPGTRLLVL.

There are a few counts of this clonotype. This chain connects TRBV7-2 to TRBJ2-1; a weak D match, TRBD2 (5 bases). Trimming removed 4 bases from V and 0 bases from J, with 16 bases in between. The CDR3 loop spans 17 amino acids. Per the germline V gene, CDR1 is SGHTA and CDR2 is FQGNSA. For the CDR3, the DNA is TGTGCCAGCAGCTACCCGGCGGGCGCAAGCTCCTACAATGAGCAGTTCTTC. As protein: CASSYPAGASSYNEQFF.

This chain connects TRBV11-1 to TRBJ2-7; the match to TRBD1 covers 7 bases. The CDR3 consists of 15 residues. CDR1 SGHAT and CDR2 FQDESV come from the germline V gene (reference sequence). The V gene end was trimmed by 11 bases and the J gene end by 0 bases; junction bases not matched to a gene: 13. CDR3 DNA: TGTGCCTCAACCTCCGGGACAGCAAGCTCCTACGAGCAGTACTTC. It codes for CASTSGTASSYEQYF.

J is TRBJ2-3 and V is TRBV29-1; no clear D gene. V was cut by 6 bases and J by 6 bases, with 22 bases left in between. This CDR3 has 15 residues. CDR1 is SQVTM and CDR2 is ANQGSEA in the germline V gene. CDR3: CSVAGNGRVWDTQYF. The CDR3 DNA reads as TGCAGCGTCGCCGGAAATGGCCGGGTTTGGGATACGCAGTATTTT.

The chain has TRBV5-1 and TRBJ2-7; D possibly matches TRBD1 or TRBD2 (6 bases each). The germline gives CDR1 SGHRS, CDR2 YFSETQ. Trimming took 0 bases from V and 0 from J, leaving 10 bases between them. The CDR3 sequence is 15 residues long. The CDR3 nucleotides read TGCGCCAGCAGCTTGGGCGGGACAACCTCCTACGAGCAGTACTTC. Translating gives CASSLGGTTSYEQYF.

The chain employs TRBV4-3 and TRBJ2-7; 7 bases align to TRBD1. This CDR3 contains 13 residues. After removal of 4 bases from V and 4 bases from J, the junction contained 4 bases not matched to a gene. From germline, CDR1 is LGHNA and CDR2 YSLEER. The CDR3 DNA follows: TGCGCCAGCAGCCGGGGACAGAATTACGAGCAGTACTTC. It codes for CASSRGQNYEQYF.

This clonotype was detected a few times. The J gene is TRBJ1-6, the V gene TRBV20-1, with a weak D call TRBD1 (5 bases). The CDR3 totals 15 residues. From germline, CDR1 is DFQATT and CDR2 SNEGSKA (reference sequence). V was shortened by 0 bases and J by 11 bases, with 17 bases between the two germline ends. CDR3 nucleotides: TGCAGTGCTAGAGAGGGGCCGGGGCTTGGGCCACCCCTCCACTTT. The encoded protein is CSAREGPGLGPPLHF.

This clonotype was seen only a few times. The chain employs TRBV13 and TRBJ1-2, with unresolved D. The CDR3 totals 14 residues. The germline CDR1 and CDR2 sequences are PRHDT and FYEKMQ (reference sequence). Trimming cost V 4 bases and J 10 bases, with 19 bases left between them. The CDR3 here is CASSSDGRYGLYTF. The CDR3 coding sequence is TGTGCCAGCAGCTCGGACGGCCGGTATGGCCTCTACACCTTC. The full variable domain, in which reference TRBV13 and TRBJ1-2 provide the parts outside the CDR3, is AAGVIQSPRHLIKEKRETATLKCYPIPRHDTVYWYQQGPGQDPQFLISFYEKMQSDKGSIPDRFSAQQFSDYHSELNMSSLELGDSALYFCASSSDGRYGLYTFGSGTRLTVV.

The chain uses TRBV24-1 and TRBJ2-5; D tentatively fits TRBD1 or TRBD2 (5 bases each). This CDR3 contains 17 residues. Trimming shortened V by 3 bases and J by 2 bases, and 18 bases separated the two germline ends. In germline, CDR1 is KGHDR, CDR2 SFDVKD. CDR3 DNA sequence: TGTGCCACCAGTGATCCACCCGGGACGGATACGCAAGAGACCCAGTACTTC. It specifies CATSDPPGTDTQETQYF.

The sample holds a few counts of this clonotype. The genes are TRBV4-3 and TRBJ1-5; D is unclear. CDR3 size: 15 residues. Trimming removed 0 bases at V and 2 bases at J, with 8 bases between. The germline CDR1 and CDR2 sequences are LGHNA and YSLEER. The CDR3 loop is CASSQDITGNQPQHF. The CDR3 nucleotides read TGCGCCAGCAGCCAAGATATTACTGGCAATCAGCCCCAGCATTTT.

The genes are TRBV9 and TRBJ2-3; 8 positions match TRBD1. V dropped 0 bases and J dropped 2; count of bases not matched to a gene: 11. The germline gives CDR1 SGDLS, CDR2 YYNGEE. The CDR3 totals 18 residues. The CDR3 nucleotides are TGTGCCAGCAGCGTAGGTAAAGGGACAGGCTATGCCACAGATACGCAGTATTTT. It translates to CASSVGKGTGYATDTQYF.